The next 19 T cell receptor beta chains were all read from a single sample in a study of long-term antiretroviral therapy in people with HIV. Assay version v3.0 of immunoSEQ was used, and it was run at survey level. This table comes from immunoSEQ multiplex PCR, and its TCRdb copy is limited to in-frame clones, with some not included. Among around 17,000 clones listed, 76% were seen once. The sequencing used unsorted PBMCs, collected nearly 2.6 years before starting antiretroviral therapy. The receptors originated from a woman aged 45-65 years with HIV.

The DNA for the CDR3 is TGTGCCAGCAGGACAAAGGGACAGGGGACTGAAGCTTTCTTT. This gives the protein CASRTKGQGTEAFF. This rearrangement joins TRBV7-9 to TRBJ1-1; 10 bases line up with TRBD1. CDR3 length: 14 amino acids. CDR1 and CDR2 (germline): SEHNR, FQNEAQ (reference sequence). V trimming: 6 bases; J trimming: 5 bases; junction bases outside the gene matches: 6.

The chain couples TRBV19 to TRBJ1-2; TRBD1 aligns across 8 bases. This CDR3 is 16 amino acids long. The germline V gene has CDR1 LNHDA and CDR2 SQIVND (reference sequence). The trim removed 3 bases at V and 0 bases at J, leaving 6 bases unmatched. The CDR3 reads CASSMAGTGTNYGYTF. Here the CDR3 DNA reads TGTGCCAGTAGTATGGCCGGGACAGGAACTAACTATGGCTACACCTTC. Together with reference TRBV19 and TRBJ1-2, the CDR3 gives the full variable domain: DGGITQSPKYLFRKEGQNVTLSCEQNLNHDAMYWYRQDPGQGLRLIYYSQIVNDFQKGDIAEGYSVSREKKESFPLTVTSAQKNPTAFYLCASSMAGTGTNYGYTFGSGTRLTVV.

The chain recombines TRBV6-5 with TRBJ1-1; D remains unclear. Germline V gene sequence: CDR1 MNHEY, CDR2 SVGAGI. Trimming cost V 0 bases and J 0 bases, with 11 bases left between them. The CDR3 totals 16 residues. In DNA, the CDR3 is TGTGCCAGCAGTTACTCGATTGGGGAAATGAACACTGAAGCTTTCTTT. It translates to CASSYSIGEMNTEAFF.

V and J are TRBV15 and TRBJ1-2, with TRBD1 matching 7 bases. The V gene's germline CDR1 is LNHNV and CDR2 YYDKDF (reference sequence). Trimming took 5 bases from V and 2 from J; bases not matched to a gene: 2. This CDR3 comprises 13 residues. The CDR3 DNA follows: TGTGCCACCAGCCCGGGACAGAACTATGGCTACACCTTC. This codes for CATSPGQNYGYTF.

This clone was detected only once. The chain has TRBV19 and TRBJ1-2, with 11 bases fitting TRBD1. There are 16 residues in the CDR3. Germline V gene lookup returns CDR1 LNHDA and CDR2 SQIVND (reference sequence). After removal of 4 bases from V and 2 bases from J, the junction contained 6 bases not matched to a gene. The CDR3 region has the DNA TGTGCCAGTAGTACCCGGACAGGGGGCGCGAACTATGGCTACACCTTC. Translation gives CASSTRTGGANYGYTF.

The genes are TRBV7-9 and TRBJ2-3, with TRBD2 identical over 12 bases. Germline CDR1 reads SEHNR; CDR2 reads FQNEAQ (reference sequence). The CDR3 is 15 amino acids. V was clipped by 7 bases and J by 6 bases; unmatched bases: 8. Here the CDR3 reads CASTRTSGVPDTQYF. The CDR3 DNA follows: TGTGCCAGCACCAGGACTAGCGGGGTCCCCGATACGCAGTATTTT.

The table lists this clone with a few counts. CDR3 sequence (DNA): TGTGCCAGCAGTGACGGCCTGAACACTGAAGCTTTCTTT. Its translation: CASSDGLNTEAFF. This chain joins TRBV2 and TRBJ1-1; D not certain. Germline V gene data show CDR1 as SNHLY and CDR2 as FYNNEI. The germline V and J ends were trimmed by 3 bases and 0 bases, with 5 bases remaining between them. This CDR3 has 13 amino acids.

Only a few counts were recorded for this clone. The chain is built from TRBV30 and TRBJ2-7, with TRBD2 identical over 9 bases. Germline lookup yields CDR1 GTSNPN and CDR2 SVGIG (reference sequence). Trimming cost V 0 bases and J 10 bases; bases outside gene matches: 7. This CDR3 has 13 amino acids. CDR3 loop: CAWSVRRGGRQYV. CDR3 coding DNA: TGTGCCTGGAGTGTACGGCGGGGGGGCCGACAGTACGTC.

Here the CDR3 DNA reads TGTGCCAGCAGAGGAGTGGGCACTGAAGCTTTCTTT. Protein sequence: CASRGVGTEAFF. This chain joins TRBV9 and TRBJ1-1; unclear D gene. Trimming left V 5 bases short and J 4 bases short, with 9 bases between. The CDR3 has 12 amino acids. Germline lookup yields CDR1 SGDLS and CDR2 YYNGEE. Supplemented by reference TRBV9 and TRBJ1-1, the full variable domain reads DSGVTQTPKHLITATGQRVTLRCSPRSGDLSVYWYQQSLDQGLQFLIQYYNGEERAKGNILERFSAQQFPDLHSELNLSSLELGDSALYFCASRGVGTEAFFGQGTRLTVV.

This clone came up a few times. The chain uses TRBV7-9 and TRBJ1-6; D is undetermined. Deletions cut 2 bases from V and 4 bases from J, with 12 bases between. Per germline, CDR1 SEHNR and CDR2 FQNEAQ (reference sequence). The CDR3 is 16 residues long. The CDR3 nucleotides read TGTGCCAGCAGCTTAAGTGGCAGTCAGTATAATTCACCCCTCCACTTT. Translated: CASSLSGSQYNSPLHF.

The V and J genes are TRBV11-2 and TRBJ2-5; no firm D call. Germline values: CDR1 SGHAT, CDR2 FQNNGV. V was cut by 2 bases and J by 5 bases, with 15 bases left in between. The CDR3 has 15 residues. CDR3 amino acids: CASSLSAHNGETQYF. CDR3 in DNA: TGTGCCAGCAGCTTATCCGCCCACAACGGGGAGACCCAGTACTTC.

This clone occurred a few times. This rearrangement joins TRBV19 to TRBJ1-2; TRBD1 aligns across 8 bases. The CDR3 runs to 15 residues. Per germline, CDR1 LNHDA and CDR2 SQIVND (reference sequence). Trimming cost V 2 bases and J 8 bases; bases outside gene matches: 10. The CDR3 loop is CASSIRQGTGWGYTF. In DNA form, the CDR3 reads TGTGCCAGTAGTATACGACAGGGGACGGGTTGGGGCTACACCTTC.

The chain is built from TRBV5-4 and TRBJ2-5; TRBD1 might be the D (5 bases). Germline CDR1 SGHNT, CDR2 YYREEE (reference sequence). V was trimmed by 4 bases and J by 5 bases, leaving 18 bases between them. The CDR3 is 15 residues long. CDR3 residues: CASSDPRWGGETQYF. As DNA, the CDR3 is TGTGCCAGCAGCGACCCAAGGTGGGGCGGCGAGACCCAGTACTTC.

The chain recombines TRBV7-6 with TRBJ2-2, with D maybe TRBD1 (5 bases). CDR1 is SGHVS, CDR2 FNYEAQ, per germline. The CDR3 contains 15 residues. V lost 2 bases, J lost 6 bases, and 13 bases lay in between. CDR3 region: CASSLSGKHSGELFF. CDR3 DNA sequence: TGTGCCAGCAGCTTATCAGGGAAGCATTCCGGGGAGCTGTTTTTT.

The gene calls are TRBV18 and TRBJ1-2; the D gene is possibly TRBD1 (6 bases). V lost 8 bases and J 8 bases, leaving 18 bases between the germline ends. This CDR3 region has 13 residues. From germline, CDR1 is KGHSH and CDR2 LQKENI. CDR3 loop: CASDPGQPPGYTF. The CDR3 DNA reads as TGTGCCAGCGACCCCGGACAGCCGCCCGGCTACACCTTC.

The chain carries TRBV30 and TRBJ1-5, with D possibly matching TRBD1 (5 bases). The CDR3 extends over 13 amino acids. The germline V gene has CDR1 GTSNPN and CDR2 SVGIG (reference sequence). The ends were cut back, 1 base at V and 5 bases at J, with 9 bases in the middle. CDR3 sequence (DNA): TGTGCCTGGAGTGCCGGGACCCATCAGCCCCAGCATTTT. This sequence encodes CAWSAGTHQPQHF.

This clone was seen just once. The V and J genes are TRBV10-3 and TRBJ2-7; D remains unclear. Germline-derived CDR1 and CDR2 are ENHRY and SYGVKD. CDR3 length equals 14 residues. Trimming left V 6 bases short and J 0 bases short, with 12 bases between. The CDR3 DNA reads TGTGCCATCAGCCGACTCCCGAGCTCCTACGAGCAGTACGTC. Its protein product is CAISRLPSSYEQYV.

The chain recombines TRBV2 with TRBJ2-3, with D possibly matching TRBD1 (5 bases). Trimming took off 4 bases at V and 5 bases at J, with 13 bases between the two ends. CDR1 and CDR2 (germline): SNHLY, FYNNEI. CDR3 length equals 14 residues. The CDR3 reads CASSGQGPGDTQYF. The DNA of the CDR3 is TGTGCCAGCAGTGGGCAGGGTCCGGGAGATACGCAGTATTTT.

This rearrangement joins TRBV10-1 to TRBJ1-1; D remains unclear. The CDR3 is 14 residues long. With 5 bases removed from V and 0 bases from J, the gap between germline ends came to 10 bases. Germline assignment: CDR1 WNHNN and CDR2 SYGVQD (reference sequence). CDR3 region: CASSTGRLNTEAFF. Written as DNA, the CDR3 is TGCGCCAGCAGTACCGGACGGTTGAACACTGAAGCTTTCTTT.